This paragraph reports one T cell receptor beta chain. Some clones are missing from TCRdb's copy, which holds only in-frame ones; the method was immunoSEQ multiplex PCR. The data show around 750,000 clones, less than 85% seen once. This sample is part of a study of shared clonotypes between healthy human individuals. For the study at large: Each donor's CD4 naive and CD4 memory cells filled three plates apiece, CD8 naive two, and CD8 memory one.

The donor population consisted of healthy HIV-negative adults with no recent acute infections or vaccinations. There are 14 residues in the CDR3. In germline, CDR1 is MGHDK, CDR2 SYGVNS. Trimming left V 5 bases short and J 1 base short, with 11 bases between. V usage is TRBV25-1 and J usage is TRBJ1-1; no reliable D call. The clonotype comes from a young woman in good health. The specimen was memory CD4+ T cells sorted from blood. Subset denoted: CD45RA-negative fraction. This CDR3 reads CASSRRHSNTEAFF. In nucleotides, the CDR3 is TGTGCCAGCAGTCGTCGACACTCGAACACTGAAGCTTTCTTT.